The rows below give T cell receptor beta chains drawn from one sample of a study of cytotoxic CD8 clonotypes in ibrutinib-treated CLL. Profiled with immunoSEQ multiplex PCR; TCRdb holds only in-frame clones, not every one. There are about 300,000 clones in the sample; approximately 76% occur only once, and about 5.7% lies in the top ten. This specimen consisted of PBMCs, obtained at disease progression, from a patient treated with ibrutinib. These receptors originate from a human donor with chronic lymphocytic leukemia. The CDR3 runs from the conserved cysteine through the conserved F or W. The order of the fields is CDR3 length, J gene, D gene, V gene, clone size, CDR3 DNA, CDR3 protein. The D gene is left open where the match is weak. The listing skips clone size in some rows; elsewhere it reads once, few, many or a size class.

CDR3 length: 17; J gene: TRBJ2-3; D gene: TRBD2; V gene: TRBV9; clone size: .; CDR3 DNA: TGTGCCAGCAGCCCGACCGGACTAGCGGGAATAACAGATACGCAGTATTTT; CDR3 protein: CASSPTGLAGITDTQYF
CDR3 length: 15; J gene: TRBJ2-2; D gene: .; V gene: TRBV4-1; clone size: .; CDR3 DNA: TGCGCCAGCAGCCAAGATAGGGGGTTCACCGGGGAGCTGTTTTTT; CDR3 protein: CASSQDRGFTGELFF
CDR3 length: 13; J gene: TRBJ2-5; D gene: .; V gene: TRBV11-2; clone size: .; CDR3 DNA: TGTGCCAGCAGCTTAGTATGGGGTGAGACCCAGTACTTC; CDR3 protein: CASSLVWGETQYF
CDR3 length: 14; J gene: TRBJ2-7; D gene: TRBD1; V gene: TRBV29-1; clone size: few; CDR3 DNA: TGCAGCGTTGAAGACGGGACAGGGGGAGACGAGCAGTACTTC; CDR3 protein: CSVEDGTGGDEQYF
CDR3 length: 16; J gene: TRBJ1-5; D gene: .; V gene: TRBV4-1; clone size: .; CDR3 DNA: TGCGCCAGCAGCCAAGTTAAGGCAGGGTTGGCTCAGCCCCAGCATTTT; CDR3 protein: CASSQVKAGLAQPQHF
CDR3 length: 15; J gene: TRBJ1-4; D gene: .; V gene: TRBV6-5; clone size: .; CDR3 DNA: TGTGCCAGCAGTTACTCGGTGGACCCTAATGAAAAACTGTTTTTT; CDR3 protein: CASSYSVDPNEKLFF
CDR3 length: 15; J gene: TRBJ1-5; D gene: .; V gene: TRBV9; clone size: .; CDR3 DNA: TGTGCCAGCAGCGTAGGAGGACTCGTGGGTCAGCCCCAGCATTTT; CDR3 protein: CASSVGGLVGQPQHF
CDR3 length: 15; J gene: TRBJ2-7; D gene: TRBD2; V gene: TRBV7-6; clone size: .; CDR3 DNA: TGTGCCAGCAGCATGGGGACTAGCGGGAGAAACGAGCAGTACTTC; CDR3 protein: CASSMGTSGRNEQYF
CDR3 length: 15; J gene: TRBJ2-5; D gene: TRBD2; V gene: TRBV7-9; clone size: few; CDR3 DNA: TGTGCCAGCAGTCGCACTAGCGATCGGGGGGAGACCCAGTACTTC; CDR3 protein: CASSRTSDRGETQYF
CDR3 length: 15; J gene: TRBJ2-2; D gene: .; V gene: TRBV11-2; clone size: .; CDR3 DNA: TGTGCCAGCAGCCTCGCCCGGGCCGTCCCCGGGGAGCTGTTTTTT; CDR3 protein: CASSLARAVPGELFF
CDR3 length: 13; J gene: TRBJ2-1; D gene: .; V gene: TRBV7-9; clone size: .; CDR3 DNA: TGTGCCAGCAGTTCGGGTATAGGGTTTGAGCAGTTCTTC; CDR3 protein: CASSSGIGFEQFF
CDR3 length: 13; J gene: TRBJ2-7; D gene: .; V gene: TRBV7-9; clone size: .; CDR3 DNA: TGTGCCAGCTTCCGGGACCATTCCTACGAGCAGTACTTC; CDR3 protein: CASFRDHSYEQYF